Described below is a single T cell receptor beta chain sequence and its context. The sample originates from a study of beta chain features in type 1 diabetes. Expressed TCRB transcripts were sequenced because the entire RNA isolate underwent reverse transcription. Profiling relied on immunoSEQ multiplex PCR, and the TCRdb table lists in-frame clones only, not all of them. The sample lists approximately 470,000 clones; about 30% were seen once. The CDR3 spans 13 residues. The germline V gene encodes CDR1 SEHNR and CDR2 FQNEAQ (reference sequence). The J segment lost 8 bases and the V segment lost 5 bases, leaving 4 bases of the junction unmatched.

The clonotype comes from a man younger than 30 in good health. The V and J genes are TRBV7-9 and TRBJ2-1; TRBD1 agrees at 9 bases. Sequenced: naive CD4+ T cells from blood. The CDR3 DNA reads TGTGCCAGCAGCATGGACAGGGGCGATGAGCAGTTCTTC. This encodes CASSMDRGDEQFF.